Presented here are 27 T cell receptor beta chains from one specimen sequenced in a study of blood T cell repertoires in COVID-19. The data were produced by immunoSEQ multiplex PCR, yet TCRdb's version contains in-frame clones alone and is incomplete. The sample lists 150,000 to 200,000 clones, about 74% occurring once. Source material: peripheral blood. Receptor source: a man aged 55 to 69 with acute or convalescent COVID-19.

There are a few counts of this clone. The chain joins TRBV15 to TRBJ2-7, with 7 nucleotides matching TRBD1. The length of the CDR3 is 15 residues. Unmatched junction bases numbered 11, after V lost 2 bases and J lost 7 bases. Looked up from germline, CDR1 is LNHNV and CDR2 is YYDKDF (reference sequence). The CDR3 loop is CATSRIHGTDVEQYF. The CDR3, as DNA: TGTGCCACCAGCAGAATTCACGGGACAGACGTGGAGCAGTACTTC.

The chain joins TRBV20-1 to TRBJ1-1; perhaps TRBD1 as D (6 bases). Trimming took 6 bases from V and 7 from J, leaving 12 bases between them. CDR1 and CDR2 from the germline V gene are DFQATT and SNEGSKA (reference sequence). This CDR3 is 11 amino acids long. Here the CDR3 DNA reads TGCAGTGCCCCGGACAGACTTGAAGCTTTCTTT. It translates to CSAPDRLEAFF.

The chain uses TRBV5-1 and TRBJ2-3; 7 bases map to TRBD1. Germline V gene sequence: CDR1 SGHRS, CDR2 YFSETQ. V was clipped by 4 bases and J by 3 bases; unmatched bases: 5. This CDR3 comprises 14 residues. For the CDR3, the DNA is TGCGCCAGCAGCGTCGGGACAGCAACAGATACGCAGTATTTT. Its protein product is CASSVGTATDTQYF.

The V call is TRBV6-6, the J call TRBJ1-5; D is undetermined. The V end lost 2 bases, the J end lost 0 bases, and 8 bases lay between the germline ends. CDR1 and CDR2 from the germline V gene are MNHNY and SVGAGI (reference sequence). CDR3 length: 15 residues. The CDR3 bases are TGTGCCAGCAGTTACACCACAGTTAGCAATCAGCCCCAGCATTTT. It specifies CASSYTTVSNQPQHF.

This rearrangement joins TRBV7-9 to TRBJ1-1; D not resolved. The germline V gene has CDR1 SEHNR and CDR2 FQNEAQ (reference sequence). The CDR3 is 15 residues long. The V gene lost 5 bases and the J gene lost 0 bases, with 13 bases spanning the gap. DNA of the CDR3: TGTGCCAGCAGCGTCCCTGGGAGGGTGAACACTGAAGCTTTCTTT. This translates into CASSVPGRVNTEAFF.

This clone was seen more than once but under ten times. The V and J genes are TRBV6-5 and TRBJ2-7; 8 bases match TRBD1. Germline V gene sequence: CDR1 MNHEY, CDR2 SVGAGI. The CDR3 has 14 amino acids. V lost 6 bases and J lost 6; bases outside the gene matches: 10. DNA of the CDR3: TGTGCCAGCAGCCTCAATCAGGGGGCGGGCGAGCAGTACTTC. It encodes CASSLNQGAGEQYF.

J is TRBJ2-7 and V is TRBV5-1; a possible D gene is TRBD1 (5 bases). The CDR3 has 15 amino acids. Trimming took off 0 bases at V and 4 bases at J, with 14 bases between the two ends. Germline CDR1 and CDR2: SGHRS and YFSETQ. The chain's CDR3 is CASSLGMGQDYEQYF. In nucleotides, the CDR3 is TGCGCCAGCAGCTTGGGAATGGGGCAGGATTACGAGCAGTACTTC.

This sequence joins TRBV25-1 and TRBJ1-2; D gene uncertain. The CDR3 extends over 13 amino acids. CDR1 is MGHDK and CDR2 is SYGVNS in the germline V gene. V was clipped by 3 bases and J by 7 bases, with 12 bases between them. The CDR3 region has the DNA TGTGCCAGCAGTGACTTCGGGTATGGTGGCTACACCTTC. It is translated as CASSDFGYGGYTF.

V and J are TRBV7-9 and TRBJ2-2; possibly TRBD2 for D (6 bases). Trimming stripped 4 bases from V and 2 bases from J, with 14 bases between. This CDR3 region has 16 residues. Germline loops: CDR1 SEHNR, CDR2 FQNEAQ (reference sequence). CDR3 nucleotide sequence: TGTGCCAGCAGCTCCAACGGGGGAATAAACACCGGGGAGCTGTTTTTT. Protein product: CASSSNGGINTGELFF. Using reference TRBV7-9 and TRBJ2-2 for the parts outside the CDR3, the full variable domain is DTGVSQNPRHKITKRGQNVTFRCDPISEHNRLYWYRQTLGQGPEFLTYFQNEAQLEKSRLLSDRFSAERPKGSFSTLEIQRTEQGDSAMYLCASSSNGGINTGELFFGEGSRLTVL.

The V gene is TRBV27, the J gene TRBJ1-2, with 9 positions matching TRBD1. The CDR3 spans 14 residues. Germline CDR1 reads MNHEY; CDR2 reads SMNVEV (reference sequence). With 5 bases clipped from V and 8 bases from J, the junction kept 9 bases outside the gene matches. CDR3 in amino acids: CASSPLTGGKGYTF. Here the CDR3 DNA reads TGTGCCAGCAGTCCCTTGACAGGGGGAAAAGGCTACACCTTC.

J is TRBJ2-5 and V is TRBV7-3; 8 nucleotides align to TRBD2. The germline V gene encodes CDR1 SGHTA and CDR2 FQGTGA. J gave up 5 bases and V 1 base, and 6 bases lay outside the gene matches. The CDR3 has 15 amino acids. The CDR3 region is CASSLNSGARETQYF. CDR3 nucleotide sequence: TGTGCCAGCAGCTTAAATAGCGGGGCTAGGGAGACCCAGTACTTC. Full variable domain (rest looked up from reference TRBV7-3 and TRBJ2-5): GAGVSQTPSNKVTEKGKYVELRCDPISGHTALYWYRQSLGQGPEFLIYFQGTGAADDSGLPNDRFFAVRPEGSVSTLKIQRTERGDSAVYLCASSLNSGARETQYFGPGTRLLVL.

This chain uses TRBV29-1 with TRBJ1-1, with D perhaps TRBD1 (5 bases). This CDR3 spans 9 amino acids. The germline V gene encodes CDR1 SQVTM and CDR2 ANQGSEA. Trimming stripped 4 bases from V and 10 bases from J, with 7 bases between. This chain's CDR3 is CSVGGGAFF. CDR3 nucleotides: TGCAGCGTTGGGGGGGGAGCTTTCTTT.

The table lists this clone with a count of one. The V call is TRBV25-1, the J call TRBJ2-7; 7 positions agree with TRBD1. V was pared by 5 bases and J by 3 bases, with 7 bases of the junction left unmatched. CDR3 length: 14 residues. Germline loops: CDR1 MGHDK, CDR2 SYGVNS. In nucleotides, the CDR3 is TGTGCCAGCAGTTCCCCGGGACAGCGCTACGAGCAGTACTTC. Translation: CASSSPGQRYEQYF.

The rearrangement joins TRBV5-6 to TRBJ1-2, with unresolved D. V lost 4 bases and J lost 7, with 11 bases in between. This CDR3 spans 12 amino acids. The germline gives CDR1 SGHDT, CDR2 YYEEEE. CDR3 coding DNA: TGTGCCAGCAGCCTCGGTTCTGGTGGCTACACCTTC. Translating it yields CASSLGSGGYTF.

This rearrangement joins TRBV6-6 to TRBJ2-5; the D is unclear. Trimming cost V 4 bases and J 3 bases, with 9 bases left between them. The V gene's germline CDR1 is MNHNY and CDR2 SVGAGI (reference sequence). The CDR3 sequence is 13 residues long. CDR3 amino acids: CASSFSTEETQYF. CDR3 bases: TGTGCCAGCAGTTTCAGTACAGAAGAGACCCAGTACTTC.

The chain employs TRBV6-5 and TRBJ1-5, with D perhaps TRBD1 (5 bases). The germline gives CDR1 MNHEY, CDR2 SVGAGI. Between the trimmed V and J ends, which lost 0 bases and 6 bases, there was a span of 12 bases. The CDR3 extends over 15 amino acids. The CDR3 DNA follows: TGTGCCAGCAGTTACTCAGGGGCGACGGGTCAGCCCCAGCATTTT. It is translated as CASSYSGATGQPQHF.

CDR3 sequence (DNA): TGTGCCAGCAGTTTAATATCGGGGGAACGTGGCTACACCTTC. The encoded protein is CASSLISGERGYTF. The V and J genes are TRBV27 and TRBJ1-2; D might be TRBD1 (5 bases). Trimming took off 2 bases at V and 7 bases at J, with 14 bases between the two ends. The CDR3 runs 14 residues. Germline CDR1 MNHEY, CDR2 SMNVEV (reference sequence).

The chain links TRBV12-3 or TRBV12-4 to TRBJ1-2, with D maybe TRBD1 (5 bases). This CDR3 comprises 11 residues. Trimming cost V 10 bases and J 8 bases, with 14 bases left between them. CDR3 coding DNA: TGTGCCACCAGGGATGCGGGGGGCTACACCTTC. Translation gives CATRDAGGYTF.

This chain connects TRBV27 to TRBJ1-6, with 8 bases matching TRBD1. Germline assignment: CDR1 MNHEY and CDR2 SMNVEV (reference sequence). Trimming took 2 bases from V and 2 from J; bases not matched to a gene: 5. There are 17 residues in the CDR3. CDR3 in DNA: TGTGCCAGCAGTTTAGGACAGGGATGGACCTATAATTCACCCCTCCACTTT. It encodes CASSLGQGWTYNSPLHF.

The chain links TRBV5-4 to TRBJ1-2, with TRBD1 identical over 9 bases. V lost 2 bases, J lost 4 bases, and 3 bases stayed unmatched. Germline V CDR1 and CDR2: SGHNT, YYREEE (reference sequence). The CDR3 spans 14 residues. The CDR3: CASSLQGASYGYTF. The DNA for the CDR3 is TGTGCCAGCAGCTTACAGGGGGCGAGCTATGGCTACACCTTC.

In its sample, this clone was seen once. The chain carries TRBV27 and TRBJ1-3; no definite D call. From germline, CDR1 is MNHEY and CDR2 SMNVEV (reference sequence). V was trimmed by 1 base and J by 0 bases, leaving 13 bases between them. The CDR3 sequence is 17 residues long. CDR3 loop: CASSLYGEPLSGNTIYF. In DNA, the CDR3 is TGTGCCAGCAGTTTATACGGGGAGCCCCTCTCTGGAAACACCATATATTTT.

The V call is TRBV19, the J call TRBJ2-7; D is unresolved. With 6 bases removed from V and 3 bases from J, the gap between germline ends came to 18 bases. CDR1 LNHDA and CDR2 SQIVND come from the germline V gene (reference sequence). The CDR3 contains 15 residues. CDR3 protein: CASSPSIAADYEQYF. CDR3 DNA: TGTGCCAGTAGCCCTAGTATTGCGGCGGACTACGAGCAGTACTTC.

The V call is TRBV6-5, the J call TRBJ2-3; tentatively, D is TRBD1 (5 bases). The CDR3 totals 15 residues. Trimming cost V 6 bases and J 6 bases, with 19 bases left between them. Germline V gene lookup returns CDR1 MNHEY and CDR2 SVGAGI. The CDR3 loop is CASRLPMTVQDTQYF. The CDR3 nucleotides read TGTGCCAGCAGACTCCCAATGACAGTCCAGGATACGCAGTATTTT.

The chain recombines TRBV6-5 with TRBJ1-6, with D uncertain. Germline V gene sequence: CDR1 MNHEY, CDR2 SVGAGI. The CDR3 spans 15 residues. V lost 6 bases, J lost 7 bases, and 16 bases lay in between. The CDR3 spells CASSYAVSSNSPLHF. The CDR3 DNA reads TGTGCCAGCAGCTATGCGGTATCCTCCAATTCACCCCTCCACTTT.

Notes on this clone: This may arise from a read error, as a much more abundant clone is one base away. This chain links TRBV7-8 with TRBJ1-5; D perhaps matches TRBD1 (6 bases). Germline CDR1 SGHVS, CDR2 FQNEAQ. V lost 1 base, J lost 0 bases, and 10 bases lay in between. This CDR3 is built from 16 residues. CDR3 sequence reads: CASSLVTGNSNQPQHF. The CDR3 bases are TGTGCCAGCAGCTTAGTCACAGGGAATAGCAATCAGCCCCAGCATTTT.

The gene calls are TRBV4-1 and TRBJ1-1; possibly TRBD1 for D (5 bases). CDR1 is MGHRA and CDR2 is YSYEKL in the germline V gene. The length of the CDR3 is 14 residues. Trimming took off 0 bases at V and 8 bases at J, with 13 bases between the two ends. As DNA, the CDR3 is TGCGCCAGCAGCCAAGAAAGGACGGCAGGGGAAGCTTTCTTT. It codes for CASSQERTAGEAFF.

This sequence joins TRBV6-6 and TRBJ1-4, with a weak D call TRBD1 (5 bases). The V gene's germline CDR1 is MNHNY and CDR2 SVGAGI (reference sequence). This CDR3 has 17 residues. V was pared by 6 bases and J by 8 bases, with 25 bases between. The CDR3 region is CASRRTPRRMGLEKLFF. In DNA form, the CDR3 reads TGTGCCAGCAGGCGAACCCCCAGGCGGATGGGGCTCGAAAAACTGTTTTTT.